This T cell receptor (beta chain) is from a study of blood T cells in healthy people across ages. Findings and limits, study-wide: With age, beta diversity per million T cells declined roughly linearly, significantly by about 37.

Primers used in a second PCR of about 7 to 12 cycles were a sample-barcoded 5' primer and a J-beta primer mix. Using its own MiXCR run on the 5' RACE reads, TCRdb lists one record per CDR3 protein. The data contain hundreds of thousands of distinct CDR3 sequences, roughly 43% of them singletons. Germline V gives CDR1 SEHNR, CDR2 FQNEAQ (reference sequence). V lost 5 bases and J 2 bases, leaving 15 bases between the germline ends. The CDR3 runs to 15 residues. On this clonotype itself: No antigen is known for it.

The rearrangement uses TRBV7-9 and TRBJ2-5, with no clear D. Material: blood. This clonotype originated in a man aged 25 to 40 in good health. The DNA of the CDR3 is TGTGCCAGCAGCCCATTGATCTGGCTTCAAGAGACCCAGTACTTC. Its protein product is CASSPLIWLQETQYF.